This T cell receptor beta chain was recorded in a study of blood T cell repertoires in COVID-19. At the level of the study: COVID-19 samples collected from the United States, Italy and Spain covered acute and convalescent phases. From T cells, B-cell-depleted T cells, or PBMCs came the material, which was cDNA or gDNA.

Per germline, CDR1 MDHEN and CDR2 SYDVKM. V was clipped by 4 bases and J by 3 bases; unmatched bases: 0. This CDR3 region has 13 residues. In the source study's methods: Amplifying reference gene primers gave estimates of nucleated cell counts. TCRdb keeps only in-frame clones here, not all; method: immunoSEQ multiplex PCR. The V and J calls and clone size were taken over from that table, and D and trimming were inferred from the DNA. The profile shows 25,000 to 35,000 clones, about two thirds of them singletons. Sample: peripheral blood. The chain joins TRBV28 to TRBJ2-5; 9 nucleotides align to TRBD1. The TCR comes from a boy younger than 10 with active or convalescent COVID-19. CDR3 residues: CASSWDREETQYF. Here the CDR3 DNA reads TGTGCCAGCAGTTGGGACAGGGAAGAGACCCAGTACTTC.